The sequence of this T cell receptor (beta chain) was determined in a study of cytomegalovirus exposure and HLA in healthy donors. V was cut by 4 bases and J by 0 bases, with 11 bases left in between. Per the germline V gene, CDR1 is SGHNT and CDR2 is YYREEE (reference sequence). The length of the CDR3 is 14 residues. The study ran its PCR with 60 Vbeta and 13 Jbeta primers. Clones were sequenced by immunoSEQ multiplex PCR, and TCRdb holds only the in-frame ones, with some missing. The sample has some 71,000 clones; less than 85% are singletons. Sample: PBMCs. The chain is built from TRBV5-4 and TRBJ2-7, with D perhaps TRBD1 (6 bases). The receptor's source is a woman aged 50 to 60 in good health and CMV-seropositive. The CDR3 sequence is CASSPDRFSYEQYF. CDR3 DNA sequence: TGTGCCAGCAGCCCTGACAGGTTCTCCTACGAGCAGTACTTC.